Each of the 22 T cell receptor beta chains below was sequenced from the same sample in a study of T cells in Graves' hyperthyroidism and ophthalmopathy. From RNA transcripts, TCR beta CDR3 regions were amplified. First-round RT-PCR with HTBI primers amplified the TCR CDR3 region. In TCRdb, the multiplex PCR reads were re-called with MiXCR into one record per CDR3 protein. This sample has 370,000 or so distinct CDR3 sequences; just under 25% occur once, and the top ten carry more than 60%. The sample was blood. The receptors derive from a man aged 50 or older with Graves' hyperthyroidism.

This clonotype was seen many times. V and J are TRBV20-1 and TRBJ2-5; 10 bases fit TRBD2. The CDR3 loop spans 16 amino acids. The V segment lost 4 bases and the J segment 7 bases; nucleotides outside the gene matches: 15. Germline values: CDR1 DFQATT, CDR2 SNEGSKA (reference sequence). DNA for the CDR3: TGCAGTGCTATCCTAGCGGGAGAAGGGCGTGGGTGGACCCAGTACTTC. It codes for CSAILAGEGRGWTQYF.

This clonotype was seen more than once but under ten times. V usage is TRBV11-2 and J usage is TRBJ2-2; 10 bases align to TRBD2. The V segment lost 6 bases and the J segment 7 bases; nucleotides outside the gene matches: 8. This CDR3 contains 15 residues. In germline, CDR1 is SGHAT, CDR2 FQNNGV. This CDR3 reads CASRRGAGGHGELFF. CDR3 nucleotide sequence: TGTGCCAGCAGGCGCGGAGCGGGAGGGCACGGGGAGCTGTTTTTT.

This clonotype was seen more than once but under ten times. This chain links TRBV18 with TRBJ1-4; weak D call: TRBD1 (6 bases). The germline V gene has CDR1 KGHSH and CDR2 LQKENI. The CDR3 totals 15 residues. Trimming left V 2 bases short and J 8 bases short, with 15 bases between. The chain's CDR3 is CASSPLDRLGEKLFF. The CDR3 nucleotides read TGTGCCAGCTCACCATTGGACAGACTGGGGGAAAAACTGTTTTTT.

The table lists this clonotype with a few counts. The CDR3 end shows no conserved phenylalanine or tryptophan, and so a read error is likely. This CDR3 reads CASSLSPVGNYGYTL. As DNA, the CDR3 is TGTGCCAGCAGTTTGTCGCCAGTCGGAAACTATGGCTACACCCTC. This rearrangement joins TRBV12-3 or TRBV12-4 to TRBJ1-2; D is ambiguous. This CDR3 comprises 15 residues. The V end was cut by 3 bases, the J end by 2 bases, with 13 bases between.

This clonotype has a handful of counts. A junction boundary mismatches the germline segment, possibly from a read error. The chain combines TRBV7-7 with TRBJ2-1; 13 nucleotides line up with TRBD2. The germline V gene encodes CDR1 SSHAT and CDR2 FNYEAQ (reference sequence). The CDR3 is made up of 16 amino acids. The CDR3 bases are TGTGCTAGCAGCCCCGAGGGACTAGCGGGGTACAATGAGCAGTTCTTC. Translated: CASSPEGLAGYNEQFF.

This clonotype was observed at least ten times. This rearrangement joins TRBV20-1 to TRBJ2-7; D is ambiguous. Trimming cost V 4 bases and J 0 bases, with 13 bases left between them. This CDR3 region has 14 residues. CDR1 is DFQATT, CDR2 SNEGSKA, per germline (reference sequence). The chain's CDR3 is CSATGWRSSYEQYF. The CDR3 DNA follows: TGCAGTGCTACCGGGTGGCGGAGCTCCTACGAGCAGTACTTC.

This clonotype has a count of ten or more. The gene calls are TRBV6-6 and TRBJ2-7; D is ambiguous. CDR1 and CDR2 from the germline V gene are MNHNY and SVGAGI (reference sequence). V was shortened by 0 bases and J by 4 bases, with 7 bases between the two germline ends. CDR3 size: 13 residues. The CDR3 DNA sequence: TGTGCCAGCAGTTACTCGTCACGTTACGAGCAGTACTTC. This codes for CASSYSSRYEQYF.

The chain employs TRBV11-2 and TRBJ2-7; 7 bases line up with TRBD2. With V trimmed by 5 bases and J by 6 bases, 13 bases remained unmatched. The CDR3 has 15 residues. CDR1 and CDR2 (germline): SGHAT, FQNNGV. Written as DNA, the CDR3 is TGTGCCAGCAGCCAGGGATGGGGAGGGCCTCCCGAGCAGTACTTC. Translation gives CASSQGWGGPPEQYF. Together with reference TRBV11-2 and TRBJ2-7, the CDR3 gives the full variable domain: EAGVAQSPRYKIIEKRQSVAFWCNPISGHATLYWYQQILGQGPKLLIQFQNNGVVDDSQLPKDRFSAERLKGVDSTLKIQPAKLEDSAVYLCASSQGWGGPPEQYFGPGTRLTVT.

This clonotype was detected only a few times. The CDR3 region is CATSDRGLAGADTQYF. The CDR3 DNA is TGTGCCACCAGTGATCGGGGACTAGCGGGAGCAGATACGCAGTATTTT. The chain uses TRBV24-1 and TRBJ2-3; 14 bases fit TRBD2. This CDR3 is built from 16 residues. In germline, CDR1 is KGHDR, CDR2 SFDVKD. V lost 3 bases, J lost 4 bases, and 2 bases stayed unmatched.

This chain joins TRBV5-1 and TRBJ2-7; perhaps TRBD2 as D (6 bases). The V and J ends lost 1 base and 6 bases respectively, with 14 bases between them. This CDR3 is 14 amino acids long. Looked up from germline, CDR1 is SGHRS and CDR2 is YFSETQ. The CDR3 DNA reads TGCGCCAGCAGCTTGCACGGGAGTGGCCTCGAGCAGTACTTC. Translated, it gives CASSLHGSGLEQYF.

Only a few counts were recorded for this clonotype. V is TRBV20-1 and J is TRBJ2-1; D is undetermined. The CDR3 contains 14 residues. Trimming left V 4 bases short and J 0 bases short, with 10 bases between. Germline values: CDR1 DFQATT, CDR2 SNEGSKA (reference sequence). CDR3 in amino acids: CSANLDLSYNEQFF. DNA for the CDR3: TGCAGTGCTAATCTGGACCTCTCCTACAATGAGCAGTTCTTC.

In its sample, this clonotype was seen a few times. The chain couples TRBV7-9 to TRBJ2-1; 11 bases line up with TRBD2. Germline V gene sequence: CDR1 SEHNR, CDR2 FQNEAQ (reference sequence). The CDR3 is 16 amino acids. J lost 6 bases, V lost 0 bases, and 4 bases had no gene match. The CDR3 DNA reads TGTGCCAGCAGCTTAGCGATGCTAGCGGGAGGCAATGAGCAGTTCTTC. Protein sequence: CASSLAMLAGGNEQFF.

This clonotype occurred a few times. The gene calls are TRBV5-1 and TRBJ2-7; a weak D match, TRBD1 (5 bases). Germline assignment: CDR1 SGHRS and CDR2 YFSETQ. This CDR3 region has 15 residues. The ends were cut back, 0 bases at V and 2 bases at J, with 12 bases in the middle. The CDR3 reads CASSLGRASTYEQYF. The CDR3 region has the DNA TGCGCCAGCAGCTTGGGCAGGGCCTCCACCTACGAGCAGTACTTC.

The chain joins TRBV14 to TRBJ2-5, with 8 nucleotides matching TRBD2. V lost 1 base to trimming and J lost 5 bases; unmatched junction nucleotides: 12. The V gene's germline CDR1 is SGHDN and CDR2 FVKESK. CDR3 length: 17 amino acids. This CDR3 is CASSQAGSGGRRETQYF. The CDR3 region has the DNA TGTGCCAGCAGCCAAGCCGGATCGGGGGGGCGACGGGAGACCCAGTACTTC.

In this sample, this clonotype turned up many times. The rearrangement links TRBV28 to TRBJ1-1; 9 bases line up with TRBD1. The V segment lost 6 bases and the J segment 1 base; nucleotides outside the gene matches: 6. Germline V gene sequence: CDR1 MDHEN, CDR2 SYDVKM. This CDR3 has 15 residues. CDR3 region: CASSQPGQGNTEAFF. The CDR3 nucleotides read TGTGCCAGCAGCCAACCGGGACAGGGGAACACTGAAGCTTTCTTT.

This clonotype was detected ten times or more. V gene TRBV6-2 or TRBV6-3 combines with J gene TRBJ1-1; D remains unclear. V lost 5 bases, J lost 6 bases, and 22 bases lay in between. The CDR3 sequence is 16 residues long. Germline lookup yields CDR1 MNHEY and CDR2 SVGEGT. The CDR3 DNA is TGTGCCAGCAGTACTCCTGGGCGGATCCAGAGGGCTGAAGCTTTCTTT. As protein: CASSTPGRIQRAEAFF.

This chain uses TRBV12-3 or TRBV12-4 with TRBJ2-3, with D perhaps TRBD1 or TRBD2 (5 bases each). Deletions cut 3 bases from V and 6 bases from J, with 10 bases between. There are 13 residues in the CDR3. The CDR3 coding sequence is TGTGCCAGCAGTTTGGGGGACCTCGATACGCAGTATTTT. Translated, it gives CASSLGDLDTQYF.

This clonotype has only a few counts. The chain carries TRBV28 and TRBJ2-2, with 10 nucleotides matching TRBD1. V lost 5 bases, J lost 5 bases, and 5 bases stayed unmatched. CDR3 size: 15 residues. Germline V lookup: CDR1 MDHEN, CDR2 SYDVKM. CDR3 protein: CASSPTGQGTGELFF. CDR3 coding DNA: TGTGCCAGCAGTCCGACGGGACAGGGGACCGGGGAGCTGTTTTTT.

This clonotype was seen only a few times. V and J are TRBV19 and TRBJ2-5; D remains ambiguous. The V end lost 3 bases, the J end lost 5 bases, and 16 bases lay between the germline ends. Germline V gene lookup returns CDR1 LNHDA and CDR2 SQIVND (reference sequence). CDR3 length: 15 amino acids. The CDR3 here is CASSIRWKTGETQYF. The CDR3 DNA reads TGTGCCAGTAGTATTCGGTGGAAGACGGGTGAGACCCAGTACTTC.

This clonotype came up a few times. This chain joins TRBV7-9 and TRBJ2-2; D gene ambiguous. This CDR3 comprises 13 residues. In germline, CDR1 is SEHNR, CDR2 FQNEAQ (reference sequence). The germline V and J ends were trimmed by 2 bases and 3 bases, with 4 bases remaining between them. As DNA, the CDR3 is TGTGCCAGCAGCTTATTGGACACCGGGGAGCTGTTTTTT. It translates to CASSLLDTGELFF.

This clonotype showed up many times. The gene calls are TRBV7-9 and TRBJ2-7, with D tentatively TRBD1 (6 bases). Trimming cost V 5 bases and J 3 bases, with 8 bases left between them. The CDR3 loop spans 12 amino acids. CDR1 SEHNR and CDR2 FQNEAQ come from the germline V gene (reference sequence). CDR3 DNA sequence: TGTGCCAGCAGCAAACAGGGCTACGAGCAGTACTTC. Amino acid sequence: CASSKQGYEQYF. Using reference TRBV7-9 and TRBJ2-7 for the parts outside the CDR3, the full variable domain is DTGVSQNPRHKITKRGQNVTFRCDPISEHNRLYWYRQTLGQGPEFLTYFQNEAQLEKSRLLSDRFSAERPKGSFSTLEIQRTEQGDSAMYLCASSKQGYEQYFGPGTRLTVT.

The rearrangement links TRBV29-1 to TRBJ2-1; D may be TRBD2 (6 bases). CDR3 length equals 12 residues. V was shortened by 6 bases and J by 6 bases, with 12 bases between the two germline ends. Germline values: CDR1 SQVTM, CDR2 ANQGSEA. The CDR3 loop reads CSVLRGPNEQFF. The CDR3 DNA follows: TGCAGCGTCCTGCGGGGCCCCAATGAGCAGTTCTTC.